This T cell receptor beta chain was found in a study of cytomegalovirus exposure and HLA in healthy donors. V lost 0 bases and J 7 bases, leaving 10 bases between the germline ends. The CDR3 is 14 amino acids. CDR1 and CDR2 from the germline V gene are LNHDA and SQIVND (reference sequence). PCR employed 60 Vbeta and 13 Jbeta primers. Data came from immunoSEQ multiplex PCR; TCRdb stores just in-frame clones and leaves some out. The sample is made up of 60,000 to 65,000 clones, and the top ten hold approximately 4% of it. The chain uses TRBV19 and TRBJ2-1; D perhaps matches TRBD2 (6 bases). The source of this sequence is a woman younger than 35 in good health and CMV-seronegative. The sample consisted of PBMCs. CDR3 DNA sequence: TGTGCCAGTAGTATAGATGGGGGGAGGAATGAGCAGTTCTTC. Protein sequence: CASSIDGGRNEQFF.